Each of the 27 T cell receptor beta chains below was sequenced from the same sample in a study of cytomegalovirus exposure and HLA in healthy donors. The primer mix had 60 Vbeta and 13 Jbeta primers. Profiled with immunoSEQ multiplex PCR; TCRdb holds only in-frame clones, not every one. The record lists 200,000 or so clones, of which the ten most abundant hold 0.9% to 1.4%. Specimen: PBMCs. The receptor set was obtained from a girl aged 2 to 10 in good health and CMV-seropositive.

The chain combines TRBV19 with TRBJ2-1; TRBD1 agrees at 12 bases. The V and J ends lost 5 bases and 8 bases, in that order; junction bases with no gene match: 4. This CDR3 has 14 amino acids. Looked up from germline, CDR1 is LNHDA and CDR2 is SQIVND (reference sequence). The chain's CDR3 is CASSSGQGAHEQFF. The CDR3 DNA reads as TGTGCCAGTAGTTCGGGACAGGGGGCTCATGAGCAGTTCTTC. Drawing the rest from reference TRBV19 and TRBJ2-1, the complete variable domain is DGGITQSPKYLFRKEGQNVTLSCEQNLNHDAMYWYRQDPGQGLRLIYYSQIVNDFQKGDIAEGYSVSREKKESFPLTVTSAQKNPTAFYLCASSSGQGAHEQFFGPGTRLTVL.

The chain combines TRBV2 with TRBJ2-2, with a weak D call TRBD2 (5 bases). Germline V lookup: CDR1 SNHLY, CDR2 FYNNEI. The V end lost 6 bases, the J end lost 3 bases, and 17 bases lay between the germline ends. The CDR3 totals 16 residues. CDR3 sequence reads: CASSVRGFGYTGELFF. In DNA form, the CDR3 reads TGTGCCAGCAGCGTTCGCGGGTTCGGTTACACCGGGGAGCTGTTTTTT.

The V and J genes are TRBV2 and TRBJ2-5, with a tentative D call TRBD2 (5 bases). The J call may be wrong; the DNA end is better matched by TRBJ2-7. Germline V gives CDR1 SNHLY, CDR2 FYNNEI. The CDR3 spans 13 residues. In DNA form, the CDR3 reads TGTGCCATCGGGATGAGCGACGTCCGCGAGCAGTACTTC. It yields the protein CAIGMSDVREQYF.

The chain couples TRBV15 to TRBJ2-5; D is possibly TRBD2 (7 bases). TRBJ2-7 matches the DNA end more closely, so the J call is doubtful. The CDR3 loop spans 14 amino acids. Germline V gene lookup returns CDR1 LNHNV and CDR2 YYDKDF (reference sequence). CDR3 bases: TGTGCCACCAGCTGGGAGGGGGGCCCCTACGAGCAGTACTTC. It translates to CATSWEGGPYEQYF.

The gene calls are TRBV7-8 and TRBJ2-7, with 7 bases that match TRBD1. J was trimmed by 1 base and V by 8 bases; bases with no gene match: 5. Germline V gene data show CDR1 as SGHVS and CDR2 as FQNEAQ. This CDR3 has 13 amino acids. The CDR3 loop reads CASGRDRSYEQYF. The CDR3 DNA reads as TGTGCCAGCGGACGGGACAGATCCTACGAGCAGTACTTC.

This chain connects TRBV19 to TRBJ2-7, with 9 bases fitting TRBD2. Unmatched junction bases numbered 1, after V lost 6 bases and J lost 1 base. This CDR3 contains 13 residues. Germline V lookup: CDR1 LNHDA, CDR2 SQIVND (reference sequence). CDR3 region: CASRSGGSYEQYF. DNA of the CDR3: TGTGCCAGTAGGAGCGGGGGGTCCTACGAGCAGTACTTC.

V usage is TRBV5-1 and J usage is TRBJ1-1; 7 bases fit TRBD1. CDR1 is SGHRS, CDR2 YFSETQ, per germline. J was trimmed by 4 bases and V by 4 bases; bases with no gene match: 4. This CDR3 is built from 13 residues. The CDR3 loop reads CASSEGARTEAFF. CDR3 nucleotides: TGCGCCAGCAGCGAGGGGGCGCGCACTGAAGCTTTCTTT.

The chain has TRBV6-5 and TRBJ2-5; D is perhaps TRBD1 (5 bases). TRBJ2-7 matches the DNA end more closely, so the J call is doubtful. Germline V gene lookup returns CDR1 MNHEY and CDR2 SVGAGI. This CDR3 comprises 15 residues. The CDR3 reads CASSYGQGESYEQYF. The CDR3 DNA sequence: TGTGCCAGCAGTTACGGGCAGGGTGAGTCCTACGAGCAGTACTTC.

V is TRBV6-5 and J is TRBJ2-7, with TRBD1 matching 9 bases. J was trimmed by 7 bases and V by 6 bases; bases with no gene match: 13. Per the germline V gene, CDR1 is MNHEY and CDR2 is SVGAGI. The CDR3 loop spans 15 amino acids. As DNA, the CDR3 is TGTGCCAGCAGCACGATCACAGGGGGCTTGGGGGAGCAGTACTTC. Encoded protein: CASSTITGGLGEQYF.

The chain couples TRBV28 to TRBJ1-2; D is ambiguous. V was trimmed by 2 bases and J by 8 bases, leaving 15 bases between them. The CDR3 length is 14 residues. Germline V CDR1 and CDR2: MDHEN, SYDVKM. CDR3 DNA sequence: TGTGCCAGCAGTTTAGGTTCCTGGACTGAGGGCTACACCTTC. It is translated as CASSLGSWTEGYTF.

V usage is TRBV7-9 and J usage is TRBJ2-7, with a weak D call TRBD1 (5 bases). The V and J ends lost 5 bases and 0 bases respectively, with 5 bases between them. Looked up from germline, CDR1 is SEHNR and CDR2 is FQNEAQ (reference sequence). The CDR3 loop spans 12 amino acids. CDR3 protein: CASSRGSYEQYF. The CDR3, as DNA: TGTGCCAGCAGCAGGGGCTCCTACGAGCAGTACTTC. Filled out from reference TRBV7-9 and TRBJ2-7, the complete variable domain reads DTGVSQNPRHKITKRGQNVTFRCDPISEHNRLYWYRQTLGQGPEFLTYFQNEAQLEKSRLLSDRFSAERPKGSFSTLEIQRTEQGDSAMYLCASSRGSYEQYFGPGTRLTVT.

The V gene is TRBV28, the J gene TRBJ1-5, with TRBD1 matching 11 bases. This CDR3 contains 15 residues. V was pared by 7 bases and J by 9 bases, with 11 bases of the junction left unmatched. Germline V gene lookup returns CDR1 MDHEN and CDR2 SYDVKM. The CDR3, as DNA: TGTGCCAGCACACCACTGGACAGGGGGCTAGGGCCCCAGCATTTT. This codes for CASTPLDRGLGPQHF.

This rearrangement joins TRBV6-1 to TRBJ2-7; D gene uncertain. Germline lookup yields CDR1 MNHNS and CDR2 SASEGT. The CDR3 sequence is 11 residues long. The V end lost 1 base, the J end lost 12 bases, and 10 bases lay between the germline ends. CDR3 amino acids: CASSEVGNAYF. CDR3 DNA: TGTGCCAGCAGTGAAGTCGGTAATGCGTACTTC.

The gene calls are TRBV27 and TRBJ2-3; the match to TRBD2 covers 12 bases. The CDR3 contains 16 residues. After removal of 5 bases from V and 7 bases from J, the junction contained 10 bases not matched to a gene. CDR1 is MNHEY, CDR2 SMNVEV, per germline (reference sequence). The CDR3 bases are TGTGCCAGCAGTGCTAGCGGGAGGGCCGGATCGAATACGCAGTATTTT. Its translation: CASSASGRAGSNTQYF.

The chain employs TRBV28 and TRBJ2-6; D remains unclear. The CDR3 runs to 15 residues. Germline CDR1 is MDHEN and CDR2 is SYDVKM. V lost 2 bases and J 2 bases, leaving 7 bases between the germline ends. The CDR3 region is CASSLSVAGANVLTF. CDR3 DNA sequence: TGTGCCAGCAGTTTAAGTGTAGCTGGGGCCAACGTCCTGACTTTC.

The chain employs TRBV4-1 and TRBJ1-1; D not resolved. V was trimmed by 4 bases and J by 5 bases, leaving 14 bases between them. The CDR3 consists of 14 residues. CDR1 MGHRA and CDR2 YSYEKL come from the germline V gene. The CDR3 nucleotides read TGCGCCAGCAGCCCCACTTCGGCCAGGACTGAAGCTTTCTTT. Translating it yields CASSPTSARTEAFF.

The CDR3 region is CASSVSGRYPPGRDGELFF. CDR3 nucleotides: TGTGCCAGCAGCGTTAGCGGGAGATACCCCCCAGGAAGGGACGGGGAGCTGTTTTTT. V usage is TRBV9 and J usage is TRBJ2-2; 9 nucleotides align to TRBD2. CDR1 and CDR2 from the germline V gene are SGDLS and YYNGEE. Unmatched junction bases numbered 18, after V lost 2 bases and J lost 7 bases. CDR3 length: 19 amino acids.

The V gene is TRBV13, the J gene TRBJ2-7; a weak D match, TRBD2 (6 bases). The V end was cut by 5 bases, the J end by 0 bases, with 20 bases between. The CDR3 is made up of 17 amino acids. Germline CDR1 and CDR2: PRHDT and FYEKMQ (reference sequence). CDR3 sequence (DNA): TGTGCCAGCAGCCTCCCGTTGGAGGGCAGGAGCTCCTACGAGCAGTACTTC. It encodes CASSLPLEGRSSYEQYF.

The chain is built from TRBV25-1 and TRBJ2-3, with TRBD1 matching 8 bases. V lost 3 bases, J lost 3 bases, and 2 bases stayed unmatched. CDR3 length: 14 amino acids. Looked up from germline, CDR1 is MGHDK and CDR2 is SYGVNS. CDR3 nucleotides: TGTGCCAGCAGTGATACAGGGGGAACAGATACGCAGTATTTT. Its protein is CASSDTGGTDTQYF.

The V gene is TRBV27, the J gene TRBJ2-7; D remains ambiguous. V shed 4 bases and J shed 0 bases, with 10 bases lying between them. Germline CDR1 reads MNHEY; CDR2 reads SMNVEV (reference sequence). The CDR3 has 14 amino acids. The CDR3 nucleotides are TGTGCCAGCAGTTCTACAGAAGACTCCTACGAGCAGTACTTC. It translates to CASSSTEDSYEQYF.

The rearrangement joins TRBV5-1 to TRBJ2-1, with a tentative D call TRBD2 (6 bases). The V end lost 2 bases, the J end lost 6 bases, and 15 bases lay between the germline ends. Germline assignment: CDR1 SGHRS and CDR2 YFSETQ. The CDR3 totals 15 residues. The CDR3 is CASSLGGKSGNEQFF. The CDR3 DNA reads as TGCGCCAGCAGCTTAGGCGGGAAATCGGGCAATGAGCAGTTCTTC.

Turning to this clone: The junction departs from germline at one end; a sequencing error may be responsible. V gene TRBV7-8 combines with J gene TRBJ2-3, with 9 bases aligning to TRBD2. Germline assignment: CDR1 SGHVS and CDR2 FQNEAQ. CDR3 length: 15 amino acids. CDR3 protein: CASSFAGGGTNTQYF. The CDR3 DNA follows: TGTGCCAGCAGCTTTGCGGGGGGGGGCACAAATACGCAGTATTTT.

The rearrangement links TRBV28 to TRBJ1-2; D unresolved. With 10 bases removed from V and 3 bases from J, the gap between germline ends came to 12 bases. The V gene's germline CDR1 is MDHEN and CDR2 SYDVKM. The CDR3 consists of 12 residues. CDR3 sequence (DNA): TGTGCCACCGAAACAGCAGACTATGGCTACACCTTC. Translated: CATETADYGYTF.

This sequence joins TRBV27 and TRBJ2-3; D remains ambiguous. Trimming took off 3 bases at V and 7 bases at J, with 11 bases between the two ends. Germline V CDR1 and CDR2: MNHEY, SMNVEV (reference sequence). The length of the CDR3 is 13 residues. CDR3 sequence: CASSLGEVNTQYF. The CDR3 coding sequence is TGTGCCAGCAGTTTGGGTGAGGTGAATACGCAGTATTTT.

The chain couples TRBV5-8 to TRBJ2-7; TRBD1 might be the D (6 bases). The V end lost 0 bases, the J end lost 5 bases, and 9 bases lay between the germline ends. Germline CDR1 is SGHTS and CDR2 is YDEGEE. The CDR3 extends over 13 amino acids. This CDR3 reads CASSLGGRDEQYF. DNA for the CDR3: TGTGCCAGCAGCTTGGGGGGGCGGGACGAGCAGTACTTC.

This rearrangement joins TRBV6-1 to TRBJ2-6; 8 bases are shared with TRBD1. Germline loops: CDR1 MNHNS, CDR2 SASEGT. CDR3 length: 15 amino acids. With 8 bases clipped from V and 0 bases from J, the junction kept 3 bases outside the gene matches. CDR3 DNA: TGTGCCAGCGGACAGGGAGACTCTGGGGCCAACGTCCTGACTTTC. It yields the protein CASGQGDSGANVLTF.

CDR3 protein: CASREQGAVPTDTQYF. The CDR3, as DNA: TGTGCCAGCAGAGAACAGGGGGCCGTCCCTACAGATACGCAGTATTTT. The chain has TRBV6-4 and TRBJ2-3; 9 positions match TRBD1. The CDR3 contains 16 residues. Germline V gene lookup returns CDR1 MRHNA and CDR2 SNTAGT. The V segment lost 6 bases and the J segment 3 bases; nucleotides outside the gene matches: 10.